This record concerns one T cell receptor beta chain sequence. Its target is unknown. Germline V lookup: CDR1 MNHNY, CDR2 SVGAGI (reference sequence). The V gene lost 10 bases and the J gene lost 1 base, with 13 bases spanning the gap. CDR3 length: 13 amino acids. The data stem from a study of beta chain features in type 1 diabetes. Study background: Analysis included around 100 million sorted cells drawn from all samples.

Study-level results: Overrepresentation of cells with high TCR expression could result from cDNA sequencing. All four CD4+ subsets of Type 1 diabetes patients contained TCRB CDR3s that were moderately but significantly shorter.

TCRB transcripts that were expressed got sequenced, as all of the isolated RNA had been reverse transcribed. The repertoire was sequenced with immunoSEQ multiplex PCR; TCRdb's copy has only in-frame clones and lacks some. Among hundreds of thousands of clones listed, over 13% were seen once. The sample comprised naive CD4+ T cells from blood. The chain employs TRBV6-6 and TRBJ1-1; TRBD1 is a possible D gene (5 bases). The receptor was derived from a man younger than 35 with type 1 diabetes. The CDR3 DNA reads as TGTGCCACTTCAGAGACAGCGAACACTGAAGCTTTCTTT. Encoded protein: CATSETANTEAFF.